Each of the 24 T cell receptor beta chains below was sequenced from the same sample in a study of long-term antiretroviral therapy in people with HIV. Sequencing used immunoSEQ v3.0 at survey level. Some clones are missing from TCRdb's copy, which holds only in-frame ones; the method was immunoSEQ multiplex PCR. Here the sample spans 35,000 or so clones, about 80% being singletons. The sample here was unsorted PBMCs, taken 2 years after starting antiretroviral therapy. The receptors derive from a woman aged 45-60 years with HIV.

The chain recombines TRBV7-9 with TRBJ2-3, with TRBD2 matching over 10 bases. V shed 8 bases, J shed 4 bases, and the junction held 9 bases outside the gene matches. From germline, CDR1 is SEHNR and CDR2 FQNEAQ (reference sequence). The CDR3 extends over 15 amino acids. CDR3 in DNA: TGTGCCAGCTCCACTCAGCGGGGGGGATCAGATACGCAGTATTTT. Its protein is CASSTQRGGSDTQYF. The variable domain in full, completed from reference TRBV7-9 and TRBJ2-3, reads DTGVSQNPRHKITKRGQNVTFRCDPISEHNRLYWYRQTLGQGPEFLTYFQNEAQLEKSRLLSDRFSAERPKGSFSTLEIQRTEQGDSAMYLCASSTQRGGSDTQYFGPGTRLTVL.

This chain uses TRBV27 with TRBJ1-1, with 7 nucleotides matching TRBD1. In germline, CDR1 is MNHEY, CDR2 SMNVEV (reference sequence). Unmatched junction bases numbered 15, after V lost 5 bases and J lost 0 bases. The CDR3 totals 18 residues. This chain's CDR3 is CASSPDHIYDRVNTEAFF. CDR3 nucleotide sequence: TGTGCCAGCAGTCCGGACCACATTTATGACAGGGTGAACACTGAAGCTTTCTTT.

The V call is TRBV5-1, the J call TRBJ2-5, with D possibly matching TRBD1 (7 bases). With 5 bases removed from V and 0 bases from J, the gap between germline ends came to 17 bases. The germline gives CDR1 SGHRS, CDR2 YFSETQ. The CDR3 has 16 amino acids. The CDR3 region is CASSPEGTVYQETQYF. As DNA, the CDR3 is TGCGCCAGCAGTCCGGAGGGGACAGTGTACCAAGAGACCCAGTACTTC.

The chain couples TRBV2 to TRBJ1-1; tentatively, D is TRBD1 (5 bases). This CDR3 is 11 amino acids long. V was clipped by 4 bases and J by 11 bases, with 11 bases between them. The germline gives CDR1 SNHLY, CDR2 FYNNEI. CDR3: CASSVGGGAFF. CDR3 bases: TGTGCCAGCAGTGTGGGGGGAGGCGCTTTCTTT.

This clone was recorded once. This chain connects TRBV9 to TRBJ2-3; D not resolved. V gave up 0 bases and J gave up 0 bases, with 8 bases separating them. Germline values: CDR1 SGDLS, CDR2 YYNGEE. The CDR3 is 15 amino acids. CDR3 sequence: CASSVDGRSTDTQYF. In DNA form, the CDR3 reads TGTGCCAGCAGCGTAGACGGGCGGAGCACAGATACGCAGTATTTT.

The V and J genes are TRBV28 and TRBJ2-2; TRBD1 matches at 9 bases. The CDR3 is 17 residues long. Germline V gene lookup returns CDR1 MDHEN and CDR2 SYDVKM. The ends lost 6 bases at V and 7 bases at J; junction bases unmatched: 15. The CDR3 nucleotides are TGTGCCAGCAGGTCTAGGTGGACAGGGGAGGTTGGCGGGGAGCTGTTTTTT. The encoded protein is CASRSRWTGEVGGELFF.

The chain has TRBV5-1 and TRBJ1-5; 9 bases align to TRBD1. The germline V gene encodes CDR1 SGHRS and CDR2 YFSETQ. V dropped 3 bases and J dropped 6; count of bases not matched to a gene: 4. The CDR3 has 14 amino acids. CDR3 DNA sequence: TGCGCCAGCAGCTGGACAGGGGAGGGTCAGCCCCAGCATTTT. This sequence encodes CASSWTGEGQPQHF.

The chain employs TRBV19 and TRBJ1-1; D not certain. Deletions cut 4 bases from V and 2 bases from J, with 11 bases between. Germline V gene sequence: CDR1 LNHDA, CDR2 SQIVND (reference sequence). The CDR3 is 14 residues long. This CDR3 is CASSTSVVNTEAFF. As DNA, the CDR3 is TGTGCCAGTAGTACCTCAGTAGTAAACACTGAAGCTTTCTTT.

The chain uses TRBV10-2 and TRBJ1-1; D unresolved. Germline values: CDR1 WSHSY, CDR2 SAAADI. The CDR3 runs to 16 residues. Between the trimmed V and J ends, which lost 0 bases and 4 bases, there was a span of 15 bases. CDR3 in amino acids: CASSESLTRESTEAFF. In DNA, the CDR3 is TGCGCCAGCAGTGAGTCCCTTACCCGGGAGAGCACTGAAGCTTTCTTT.

The V call is TRBV25-1, the J call TRBJ1-1; D might be TRBD1 (5 bases). Between the trimmed V and J ends, which lost 4 bases and 4 bases, there was a span of 13 bases. This CDR3 is built from 14 residues. Germline loops: CDR1 MGHDK, CDR2 SYGVNS. DNA of the CDR3: TGTGCCAGCAGTGGGAAGGGGCGGGGCACTGAAGCTTTCTTT. Translating it yields CASSGKGRGTEAFF.

The V call is TRBV4-1, the J call TRBJ2-7, with a weak D call TRBD1 (5 bases). The V gene lost 5 bases and the J gene lost 2 bases, with 13 bases spanning the gap. The CDR3 length is 14 residues. CDR1 and CDR2 from the germline V gene are MGHRA and YSYEKL. CDR3 DNA sequence: TGCGCCAGCAGCGAGAGGCAGGGTACCTACGAGCAGTACGTC. Its protein is CASSERQGTYEQYV.

CDR3 nucleotides: TGCGCCAGCAAGATCCAGGGGAGTAGCACCGGGGAGCTGTTTTTT. It encodes CASKIQGSSTGELFF. The V and J genes are TRBV5-1 and TRBJ2-2, with TRBD1 as a possible D gene (6 bases). CDR1 is SGHRS, CDR2 YFSETQ, per germline. This CDR3 spans 15 amino acids. The germline V and J ends were trimmed by 6 bases and 4 bases, with 16 bases remaining between them.

The chain joins TRBV7-3 to TRBJ2-2; 8 bases fit TRBD2. The V gene end was trimmed by 5 bases and the J gene end by 4 bases; junction bases not matched to a gene: 6. CDR3 size: 15 residues. Per germline, CDR1 SGHTA and CDR2 FQGTGA. The CDR3: CASSGRTSPTGELFF. The CDR3 nucleotides are TGTGCCAGCAGCGGGAGGACTAGCCCCACCGGGGAGCTGTTTTTT.

The chain combines TRBV10-1 with TRBJ2-5, with 10 positions matching TRBD2. V dropped 10 bases and J dropped 2; count of bases not matched to a gene: 10. CDR1 is WNHNN, CDR2 SYGVQD, per germline (reference sequence). The CDR3 sequence is 15 residues long. The CDR3 DNA reads as TGCGCCACCACAGCTGCTAGCGGGGGACAAGAGACCCAGTACTTC. Protein product: CATTAASGGQETQYF.

The J gene is TRBJ1-4, the V gene TRBV19; 8 bases are a match to TRBD1. The CDR3 runs to 14 residues. Germline-derived CDR1 and CDR2 are LNHDA and SQIVND (reference sequence). Trimming took 1 base from V and 5 from J; bases not matched to a gene: 0. DNA for the CDR3: TGTGCCAGTAGTATAGGGACAGGGAATGAAAAACTGTTTTTT. Residues: CASSIGTGNEKLFF. Combining the CDR3 with reference TRBV19 and TRBJ1-4 gives the whole variable domain DGGITQSPKYLFRKEGQNVTLSCEQNLNHDAMYWYRQDPGQGLRLIYYSQIVNDFQKGDIAEGYSVSREKKESFPLTVTSAQKNPTAFYLCASSIGTGNEKLFFGSGTQLSVL.

The genes are TRBV18 and TRBJ2-3; D not certain. The CDR3 loop spans 14 amino acids. Between the trimmed V and J ends, which lost 1 base and 2 bases, there was a span of 7 bases. Germline V gene sequence: CDR1 KGHSH, CDR2 LQKENI. The CDR3 spells CASSPLDITDTQYF. In nucleotides, the CDR3 is TGTGCCAGCTCACCACTAGACATCACAGATACGCAGTATTTT. Looking up the rest from reference TRBV18 and TRBJ2-3 gives the full variable domain: NAGVMQNPRHLVRRRGQEARLRCSPMKGHSHVYWYRQLPEEGLKFMVYLQKENIIDESGMPKERFSAEFPKEGPSILRIQQVVRGDSAAYFCASSPLDITDTQYFGPGTRLTVL.

The V and J genes are TRBV5-5 and TRBJ2-7; either TRBD1 or TRBD2 may supply D (5 bases each). The CDR3 totals 19 residues. Germline assignment: CDR1 SGHKS and CDR2 YYEKEE (reference sequence). The V gene lost 2 bases and the J gene lost 1 base, with 25 bases spanning the gap. In DNA, the CDR3 is TGTGCCAGCAGCTTCCCGTTGTCCCAGGCGACCGGGGCTTCCTACGAGCAGTACTTC. It specifies CASSFPLSQATGASYEQYF.

This chain connects TRBV10-3 to TRBJ1-1; maybe TRBD1 (6 bases). Trimming left V 5 bases short and J 11 bases short, with 21 bases between. The CDR3 consists of 14 residues. Germline V gene lookup returns CDR1 ENHRY and CDR2 SYGVKD. The CDR3 loop is CAISNPGVGAGAFF. In DNA form, the CDR3 reads TGTGCCATCAGTAATCCAGGGGTGGGGGCTGGGGCTTTCTTT.

In DNA, the CDR3 is TGCGCCAGCAGTCAATCCTCTCGCGGGGGTCCAGATACGCAGTATTTT. It encodes CASSQSSRGGPDTQYF. The chain links TRBV23-1 to TRBJ2-3; 7 nucleotides agree with TRBD2. TRBV23-1 is reported as an ORF; its role is uncertain. Losses at the gene ends were 0 bases for V and 4 bases for J; bases not matched to a gene: 7. The CDR3 totals 16 residues.

Written as DNA, the CDR3 is TGTGCCAGTAGCCCGAGCGAGGGTTCGAACTTCTATGGCTACACCTTC. Translating gives CASSPSEGSNFYGYTF. This sequence joins TRBV19 and TRBJ1-2; no firm D call. The CDR3 extends over 16 amino acids. Germline V gives CDR1 LNHDA, CDR2 SQIVND (reference sequence). V was shortened by 6 bases and J by 4 bases, with 21 bases between the two germline ends.

This rearrangement joins TRBV18 to TRBJ1-1; D might be TRBD1 (6 bases). V was pared by 0 bases and J by 8 bases, with 13 bases between. The CDR3 has 14 amino acids. The germline CDR1 and CDR2 sequences are KGHSH and LQKENI. The CDR3 bases are TGTGCCAGCTCACCACCTTTCAGGGGCTCAGAAGCTTTCTTT. Protein product: CASSPPFRGSEAFF.

The chain has TRBV4-2 and TRBJ1-2; D not certain. With 0 bases removed from V and 6 bases from J, the gap between germline ends came to 14 bases. The germline V gene has CDR1 LGHNA and CDR2 YNFKEQ. CDR3 size: 15 residues. The DNA of the CDR3 is TGTGCCAGCAGCCAAGATCTGGGGAATCAACATGGCTACACCTTC. The encoded protein is CASSQDLGNQHGYTF.

The chain has TRBV30 and TRBJ1-3; 9 bases align to TRBD1. CDR1 GTSNPN and CDR2 SVGIG come from the germline V gene (reference sequence). This CDR3 has 16 amino acids. Trimming cost V 3 bases and J 3 bases; bases outside gene matches: 9. Here the CDR3 reads CAWREVQGANGNTIYF. CDR3 sequence (DNA): TGTGCCTGGAGGGAGGTACAGGGGGCGAATGGAAACACCATATATTTT.

The gene calls are TRBV9 and TRBJ2-3; tentative D call: TRBD1 (5 bases). The CDR3 sequence is 15 residues long. Per the germline V gene, CDR1 is SGDLS and CDR2 is YYNGEE. Trimming removed 0 bases at V and 0 bases at J, with 8 bases between. CDR3: CASSVAGHSTDTQYF. Written as DNA, the CDR3 is TGTGCCAGCAGCGTAGCCGGACATAGCACAGATACGCAGTATTTT.